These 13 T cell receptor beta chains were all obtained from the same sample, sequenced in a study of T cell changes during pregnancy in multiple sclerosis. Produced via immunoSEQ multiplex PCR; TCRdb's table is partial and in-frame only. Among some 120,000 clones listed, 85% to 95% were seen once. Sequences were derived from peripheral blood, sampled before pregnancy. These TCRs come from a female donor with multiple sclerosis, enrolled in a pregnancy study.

DNA for the CDR3: TGTGCCAGCAGCAATACTAACAGGGATAGGCATGAGCAGTTCTTC. This gives the protein CASSNTNRDRHEQFF. This chain connects TRBV21-1 to TRBJ2-1; the table's D call of TRBD1 was not tested on the DNA. TRBV21-1 is an annotated pseudogene. The CDR3 is 15 residues long.

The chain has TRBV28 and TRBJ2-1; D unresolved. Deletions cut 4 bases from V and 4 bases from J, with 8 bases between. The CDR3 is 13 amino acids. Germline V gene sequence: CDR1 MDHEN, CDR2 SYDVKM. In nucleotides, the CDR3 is TGTGCCAGCAGTTCCCTCCAGTACAATGAGCAGTTCTTC. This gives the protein CASSSLQYNEQFF.

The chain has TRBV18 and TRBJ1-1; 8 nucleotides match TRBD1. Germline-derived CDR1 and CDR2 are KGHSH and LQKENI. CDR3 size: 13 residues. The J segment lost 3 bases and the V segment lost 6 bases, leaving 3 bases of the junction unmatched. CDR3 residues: CASSLQGDTEAFF. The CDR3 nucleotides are TGTGCCAGCTCGCTACAGGGGGACACTGAAGCTTTCTTT.

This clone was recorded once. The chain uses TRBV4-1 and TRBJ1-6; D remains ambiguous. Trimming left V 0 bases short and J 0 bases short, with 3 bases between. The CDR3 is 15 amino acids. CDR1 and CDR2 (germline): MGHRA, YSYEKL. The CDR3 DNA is TGCGCCAGCAGCCAAGAGGCCTCCTATAATTCACCCCTCCACTTT. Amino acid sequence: CASSQEASYNSPLHF.

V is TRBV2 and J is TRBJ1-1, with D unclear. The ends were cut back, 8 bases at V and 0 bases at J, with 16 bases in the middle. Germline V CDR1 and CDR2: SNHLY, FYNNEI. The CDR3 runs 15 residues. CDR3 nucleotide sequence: TGTGCCAGCGTCACCCTTTCTTACATGAACACTGAAGCTTTCTTT. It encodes CASVTLSYMNTEAFF.

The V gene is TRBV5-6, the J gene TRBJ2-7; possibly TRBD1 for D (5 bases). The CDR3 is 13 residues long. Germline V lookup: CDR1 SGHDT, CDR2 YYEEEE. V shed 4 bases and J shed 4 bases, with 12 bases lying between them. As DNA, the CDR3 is TGTGCCAGCAGCACCGTACAGGTTTACGAGCAGTACTTC. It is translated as CASSTVQVYEQYF.

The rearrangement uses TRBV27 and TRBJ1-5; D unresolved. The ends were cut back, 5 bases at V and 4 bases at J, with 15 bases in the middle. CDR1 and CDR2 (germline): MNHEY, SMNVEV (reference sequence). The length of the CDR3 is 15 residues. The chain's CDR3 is CASSASGRGNQPQHF. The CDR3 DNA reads TGTGCCAGCAGTGCTTCCGGACGGGGAAATCAGCCCCAGCATTTT.

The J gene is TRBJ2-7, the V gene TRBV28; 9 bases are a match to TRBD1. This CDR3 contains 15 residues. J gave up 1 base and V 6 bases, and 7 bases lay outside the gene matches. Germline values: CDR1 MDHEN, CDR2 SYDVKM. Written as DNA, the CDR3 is TGTGCCAGCAGCCGGGGACAGGGACCTTCCTACGAGCAGTACTTC. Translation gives CASSRGQGPSYEQYF.

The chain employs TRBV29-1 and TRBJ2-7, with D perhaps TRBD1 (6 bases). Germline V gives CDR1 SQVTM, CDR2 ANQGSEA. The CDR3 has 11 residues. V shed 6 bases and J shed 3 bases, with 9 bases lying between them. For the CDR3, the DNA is TGCAGCGTCCTGGACAGCTACGAGCAGTACTTC. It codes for CSVLDSYEQYF.

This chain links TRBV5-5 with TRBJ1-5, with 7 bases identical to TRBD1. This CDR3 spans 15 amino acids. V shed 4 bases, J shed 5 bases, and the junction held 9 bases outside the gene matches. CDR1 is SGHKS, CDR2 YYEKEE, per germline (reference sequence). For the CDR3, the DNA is TGTGCCAGCAGCGAGGGCGGGACAGCGTATCAGCCCCAGCATTTT. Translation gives CASSEGGTAYQPQHF.

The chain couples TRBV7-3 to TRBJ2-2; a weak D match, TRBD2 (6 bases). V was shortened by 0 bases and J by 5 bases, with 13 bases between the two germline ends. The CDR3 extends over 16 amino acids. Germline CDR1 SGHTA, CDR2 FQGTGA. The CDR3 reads CASSLTGGLTTGELFF. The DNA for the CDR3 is TGTGCCAGCAGCTTAACCGGAGGGCTAACAACCGGGGAGCTGTTTTTT.

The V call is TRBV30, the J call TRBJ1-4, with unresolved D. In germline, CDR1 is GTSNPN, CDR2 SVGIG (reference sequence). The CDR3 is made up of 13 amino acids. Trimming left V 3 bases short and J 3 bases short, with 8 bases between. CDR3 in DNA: TGTGCCTGGAGGTGGGGAGCTAATGAAAAACTGTTTTTT. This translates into CAWRWGANEKLFF.

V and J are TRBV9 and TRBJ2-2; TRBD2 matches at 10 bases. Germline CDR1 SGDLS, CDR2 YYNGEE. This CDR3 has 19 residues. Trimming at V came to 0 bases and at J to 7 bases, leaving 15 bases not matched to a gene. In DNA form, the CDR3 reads TGTGCCAGCAGCGTAGCTCCGTCCCTAGCGGGGGATGTTGGCGGGGAGCTGTTTTTT. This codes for CASSVAPSLAGDVGGELFF.